This TCR beta chain was identified during a study of blood T cell repertoires in COVID-19 (dated by TCRdb to the early 2020s). The study in broad terms: The collaborator samples originated in the United States, Italy and Spain and spanned the acute and convalescent phases of COVID-19. Subjects who had been exposed to COVID-19, were actively infected with it, or had recovered from it provided the deeply sampled blood TCRbeta repertoires that made up the dataset. The repertoires were made available in a free public database intended to serve as a resource for research on the immune response to SARS-CoV-2. Nearly every sample came with metadata listing a de-identified subject ID, COVID-19 status, age in years and sex. Samples were obtained from the ongoing ImmuneRACE study (first 160 participants) and from 1,000 to 1,500 subjects provided by 6 global collaborators. Where available, HLA class I and class II types were obtained from metadata supplied by the sample provider rather than from assay-based typing. The material from the prospective study consisted of cDNA or gDNA derived from T cells, B-cell-depleted T cells, or PBMCs. On the study overall, not on this receptor specifically: The amount of clinical and demographic metadata varied by source and participant and was provided uncurated.

CDR1 and CDR2 were assigned from the germline V gene as SGHTA and FQGNSA. Trimming removed 3 bases from V and 7 bases from J, leaving 12 bases between the germline ends. The CDR3 holds 13 amino acids from the cysteine to the phenylalanine. The read is trimmed to its CDR3 DNA, 39 bases read in frame from base 1. The collaborating institutions used their own protocols to collect whole blood in K2EDTA tubes. For TCRbeta analysis, collaborator samples were shipped as frozen whole blood, as isolated PBMCs, or as DNA extracted from either sample type. The immunoSEQ Assay, a bias-controlled multiplex PCR, was used to amplify TCRbeta CDR3 regions from genomic DNA. In the paper's pipeline: Nucleated cell counts per sample were estimated from amplification of reference gene primers within the assay. To quantify the absolute abundance of each unique TCRbeta CDR3 rearrangement, sequence reads were collapsed and filtered. For each sample, productive Simpson clonality was calculated as the square root of Simpson's diversity index over productive rearrangements. This is the immuneACCESS table as TCRdb keeps it, with only in-frame sequences that have V and J called. A part of the clones is gone; compared with another copy, unresolved V genes explain less than half, and the rest is unexplained. For V, J and clone size, that table is used; D and trimming come from the DNA. The sample yields 70,000 or so clones; 82% were counted once. The leading ten clones occupy over 15% of the sample.

Of note for this clone: Its antigen has not been determined. The sample holds no much larger clone one base away, and base qualities are not on file.

This receptor chain uses TRBV7-2 and TRBJ1-2; the D gene is not confidently resolved. The sequence was obtained from a human donor in a cohort sampled during active COVID-19. The sample consisted of peripheral blood. The DNA sequence follows: TGTGCCAGCAGCTTTGATCGGAGATTTGGCTACACCTTC. It codes for CASSFDRRFGYTF.